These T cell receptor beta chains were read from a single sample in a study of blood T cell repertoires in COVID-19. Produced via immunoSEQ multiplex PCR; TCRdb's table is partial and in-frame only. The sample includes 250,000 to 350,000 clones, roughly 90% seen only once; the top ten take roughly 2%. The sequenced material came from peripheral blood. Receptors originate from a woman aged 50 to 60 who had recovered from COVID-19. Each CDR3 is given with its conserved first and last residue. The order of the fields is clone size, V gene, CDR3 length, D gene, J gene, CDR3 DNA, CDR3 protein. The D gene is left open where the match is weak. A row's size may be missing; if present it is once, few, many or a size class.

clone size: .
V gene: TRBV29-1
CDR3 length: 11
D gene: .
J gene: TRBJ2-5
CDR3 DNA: TGCAGCGTTGTGGAGGCGGAACCCCAGTACTTC
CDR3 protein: CSVVEAEPQYF

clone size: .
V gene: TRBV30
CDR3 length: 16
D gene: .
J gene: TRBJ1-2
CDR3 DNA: TGTGCCTGGAGTGTATTGGCAGGGGCCCCTAATAATGGCTACACCTTC
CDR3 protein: CAWSVLAGAPNNGYTF

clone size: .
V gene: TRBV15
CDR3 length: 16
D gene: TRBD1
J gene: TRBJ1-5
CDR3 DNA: TGTGCCACCAGCATCCGGACAGGTGGCGGCAATCAGCCCCAGCATTTT
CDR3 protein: CATSIRTGGGNQPQHF

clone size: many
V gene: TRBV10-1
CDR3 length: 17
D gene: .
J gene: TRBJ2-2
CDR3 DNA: TGCGCCAGCAGCGAACGTTGGGAGACGACCTTCCCGGGGGAGCTGTTTTTT
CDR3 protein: CASSERWETTFPGELFF

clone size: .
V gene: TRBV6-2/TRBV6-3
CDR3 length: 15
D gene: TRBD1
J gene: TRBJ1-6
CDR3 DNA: TGTGCCAGCAGTTACCGACAGGGGTTTGAGTCACCCCTCCACTTT
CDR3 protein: CASSYRQGFESPLHF

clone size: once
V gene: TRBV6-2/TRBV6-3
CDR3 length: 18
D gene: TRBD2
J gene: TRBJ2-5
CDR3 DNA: TGTGCCAGCAGTTCCCGGACTAGCGGGGGGACGGTTAAAGAGACCCAGTACTTC
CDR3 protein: CASSSRTSGGTVKETQYF

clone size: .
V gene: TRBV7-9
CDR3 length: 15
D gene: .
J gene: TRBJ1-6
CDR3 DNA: TGTGCCAGCAGCGTCGGGACTAAGCTGAATTCACCCCTCCACTTT
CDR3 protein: CASSVGTKLNSPLHF

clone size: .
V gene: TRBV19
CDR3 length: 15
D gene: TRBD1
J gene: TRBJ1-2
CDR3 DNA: TGTGCCAGTAGTTCCTACCTACAGGGGACCTATGGCTACACCTTC
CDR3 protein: CASSSYLQGTYGYTF

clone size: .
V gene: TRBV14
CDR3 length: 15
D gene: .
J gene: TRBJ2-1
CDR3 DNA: TGTGCCAGCAGCCAAAGACTAGTAGTAGTCGGTGAGCAGTTCTTC
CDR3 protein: CASSQRLVVVGEQFF

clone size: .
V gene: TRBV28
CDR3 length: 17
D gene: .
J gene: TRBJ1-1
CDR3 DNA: TGTGCCAGCAGTTTATGGTCTCACGACAGCCTGAACACTGAAGCTTTCTTT
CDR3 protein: CASSLWSHDSLNTEAFF

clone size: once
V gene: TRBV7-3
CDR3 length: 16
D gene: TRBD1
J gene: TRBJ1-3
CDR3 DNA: TGTGCCAGCAGCTTAAAAGGGACAGGGCCTGGAAACACCATATATTTT
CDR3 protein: CASSLKGTGPGNTIYF

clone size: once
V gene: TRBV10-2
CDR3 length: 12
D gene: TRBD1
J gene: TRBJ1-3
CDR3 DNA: TGCGCCAGCAGTCTGGACAGGGGGACCATATATTTT
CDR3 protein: CASSLDRGTIYF

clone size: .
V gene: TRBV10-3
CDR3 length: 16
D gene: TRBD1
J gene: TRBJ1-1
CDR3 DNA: TGTGCCATCAGTGGGTACGGGACAGGGGGCTGGACTGAAGCTTTCTTT
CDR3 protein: CAISGYGTGGWTEAFF

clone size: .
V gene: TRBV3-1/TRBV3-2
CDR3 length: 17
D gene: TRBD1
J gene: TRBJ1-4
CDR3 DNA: TGTGCCAGCAGCCAAGGGGGACAGGCGGCAACTAATGAAAAACTGTTTTTT
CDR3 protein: CASSQGGQAATNEKLFF

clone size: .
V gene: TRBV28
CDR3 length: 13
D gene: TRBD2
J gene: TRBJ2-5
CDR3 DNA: TGTGCCAGCAACTCCGGGACTAAGAAGACCCAGTACTTC
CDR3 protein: CASNSGTKKTQYF

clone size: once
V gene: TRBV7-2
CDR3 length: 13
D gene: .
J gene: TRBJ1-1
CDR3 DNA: TGTGCCAGCAGCTTCGCACAAGTCACTGAAGCTTTCTTT
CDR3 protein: CASSFAQVTEAFF

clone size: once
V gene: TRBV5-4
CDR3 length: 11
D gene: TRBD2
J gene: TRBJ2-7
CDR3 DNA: TGTGCCAGCAGGGCGGGGGGGGAGCAGTACTTC
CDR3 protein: CASRAGGEQYF

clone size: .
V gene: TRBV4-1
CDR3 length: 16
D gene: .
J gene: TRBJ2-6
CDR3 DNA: TGCGCCAGCAGCCGTGACGACTACTCTGGGGCCAACGTCCTGACTTTC
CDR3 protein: CASSRDDYSGANVLTF

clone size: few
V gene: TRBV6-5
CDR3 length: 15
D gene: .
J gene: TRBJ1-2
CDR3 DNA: TGTGCCAGCCGGAGAGCGGGGGGACAAGGCTATGGCTACACCTTC
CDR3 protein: CASRRAGGQGYGYTF

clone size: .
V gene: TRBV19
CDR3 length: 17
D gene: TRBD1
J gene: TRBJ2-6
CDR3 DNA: TGTGCCAGTAGTATGAACAGGGGAAACTCTGGGGCCAACGTCCTGACTTTC
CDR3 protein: CASSMNRGNSGANVLTF

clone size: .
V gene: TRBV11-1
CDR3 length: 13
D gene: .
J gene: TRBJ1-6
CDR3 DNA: TGTGCCAGCAGCTGGGGGGGAAATTCACCCCTCCACTTT
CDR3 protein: CASSWGGNSPLHF

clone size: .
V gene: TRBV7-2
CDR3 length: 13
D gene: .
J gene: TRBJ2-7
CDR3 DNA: TGTGCCAGCAGCTTAGACAGGGACGGCGAGCAGTACTTC
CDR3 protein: CASSLDRDGEQYF

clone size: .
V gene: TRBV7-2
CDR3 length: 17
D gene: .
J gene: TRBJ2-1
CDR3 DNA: TGTGCCAGCAGCCCCGGGCGGGGGCTTGAGTCCTACAATGAGCAGTTCTTC
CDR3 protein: CASSPGRGLESYNEQFF

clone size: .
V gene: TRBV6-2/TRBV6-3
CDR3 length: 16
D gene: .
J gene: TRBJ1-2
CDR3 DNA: TGTGCCAGCAGTTACCCGGGGTTCGGGATGGGAGACGGCTACACCTTC
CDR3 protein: CASSYPGFGMGDGYTF

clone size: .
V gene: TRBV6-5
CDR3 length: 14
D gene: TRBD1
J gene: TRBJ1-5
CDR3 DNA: TGTGCCAGCAGGTCCGGGACAGGGCATCAGCCCCAGCATTTT
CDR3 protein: CASRSGTGHQPQHF

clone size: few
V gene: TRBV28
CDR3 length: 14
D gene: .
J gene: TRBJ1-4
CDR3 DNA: TGTGCCAGCAGTTACCTCCGGCAGGCGAAAGGACTGTTTTTT
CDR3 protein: CASSYLRQAKGLFF

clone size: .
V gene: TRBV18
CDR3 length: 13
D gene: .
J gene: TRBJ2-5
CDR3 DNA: TGTGCCAGCTCACCACTTTCAGGAGAGACCCAGTACTTC
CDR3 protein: CASSPLSGETQYF